These T cell receptor beta chains were read from a single sample in a study of OX40 agonist ivuxolimab in advanced cancers. Assay: immunoSEQ multiplex PCR; the TCRdb copy retains only in-frame clones and omits some. The sample has tens of thousands of clones, approximately 80% seen once; the top ten hold about 3.7%. Sequenced material: CD4+ or CD8+ T cells sorted from blood, taken in a trial of the OX40 agonist ivuxolimab. All receptors come from an adult with an advanced solid tumor such as melanoma, head and neck, liver or kidney cancer. Each CDR3 is given with its conserved first and last residue. A D gene is named only where the DNA matches it firmly. Not every row has a clone size; where given, it reads once, few, many or a size class.

TRBD1,TRBV19,.,TRBJ1-1,CASSIAGQGNTEAFF,TGTGCCAGTAGTATAGCGGGACAGGGGAACACTGAAGCTTTCTTT
.,TRBV11-2,once,TRBJ1-4,CASSSSGARGEKLFF,TGTGCCAGCAGCTCCTCGGGGGCCCGGGGGGAAAAACTGTTTTTT
TRBD1,TRBV18,.,TRBJ2-5,CASSPTQGGETQYF,TGTGCCAGCTCACCGACACAGGGGGGAGAGACCCAGTACTTC
TRBD1,TRBV18,.,TRBJ2-7,CASSPQGQGPYEQYF,TGTGCCAGCTCACCCCAAGGACAGGGCCCCTACGAGCAGTACTTC
.,TRBV7-9,.,TRBJ2-7,CASSLVWSSSYEQYF,TGTGCCAGCAGCTTAGTCTGGTCATCCTCCTACGAGCAGTACTTC
.,TRBV7-2,.,TRBJ1-1,CASSLRQGNTEAFF,TGTGCCAGCAGCTTACGGCAGGGTAACACTGAAGCTTTCTTT
.,TRBV5-5,.,TRBJ2-2,CASSGWNLNTGELFF,TGTGCCAGCAGCGGCTGGAACCTAAACACCGGGGAGCTGTTTTTT
.,TRBV19,.,TRBJ1-2,CASYRKGPLYGYTF,TGTGCCAGCTACCGAAAGGGACCCCTCTATGGCTACACCTTC
.,TRBV6-5,few,TRBJ1-4,CASKETNEKLFF,TGTGCCAGCAAGGAGACTAATGAAAAACTGTTTTTT
.,TRBV6-1,.,TRBJ1-1,CASSAVSGGIGTEAFF,TGTGCCAGCAGTGCCGTTTCGGGAGGGATTGGCACTGAAGCTTTCTTT
TRBD1,TRBV5-8,once,TRBJ1-5,CASSFGTGLSNQPQHF,TGTGCCAGCAGCTTCGGGACAGGGTTATCCAATCAGCCCCAGCATTTT
TRBD1,TRBV27,.,TRBJ2-7,CASSLTGTGAYEQYF,TGTGCCAGCAGTTTAACCGGGACAGGGGCCTACGAGCAGTACTTC
TRBD2,TRBV15,.,TRBJ2-5,CATSSWRQLGTSGGATSKPTQYF,TGTGCCACCAGCAGCTGGAGGCAGCTCGGGACTAGCGGGGGGGCCACTTCCAAGCCGACCCAGTACTTC
TRBD1,TRBV28,.,TRBJ1-1,CASSLWMGLGQARLAFF,TGTGCCAGCAGTTTATGGATGGGTCTGGGACAGGCGCGTTTAGCTTTCTTT
.,TRBV6-6,.,TRBJ2-7,CASSYRGQGTYEQYF,TGTGCCAGCAGTTACAGGGGCCAGGGGACCTACGAGCAGTACTTC
.,TRBV12-5,.,TRBJ2-5,CASGLDQLEPTQYF,TGTGCTAGTGGTTTAGATCAACTAGAGCCTACCCAGTACTTC
.,TRBV5-1,.,TRBJ2-1,CASSPDQRGLSSYNEQFF,TGCGCCAGCAGCCCTGATCAGCGCGGGTTGAGCTCCTACAATGAGCAGTTCTTC
.,TRBV7-2,.,TRBJ2-3,CASSPRSEEPQAF,TGTGCCAGCAGCCCCCGGAGTGAGGAACCCCAGGCTTTT
.,TRBV7-2,once,TRBJ2-5,CASSLRRTQETQYF,TGTGCCAGCAGCTTACGGCGGACCCAAGAGACCCAGTACTTC
TRBD1,TRBV7-7,.,TRBJ1-5,CASSPPFRDRDQPQHF,TGTGCCAGCAGCCCCCCTTTCCGGGACAGGGATCAGCCCCAGCATTTT
.,TRBV10-1,.,TRBJ2-3,CASSEGQSTDTQYF,TGCGCCAGCAGTGAGGGACAGAGCACAGATACGCAGTATTTT
TRBD1,TRBV2,.,TRBJ2-7,CASSNRGYEQYF,TGTGCCAGCAGCAACAGGGGCTACGAGCAGTACTTC